This entry is about one T cell receptor beta chain. The table lists this clonotype with a few counts. Its antigen is currently not known. Base-call qualities are not available, and no considerably larger clone is one nucleotide away. The CDR1 and CDR2 encoded by the germline V gene are MNHEY and SVGAGI. Spanning cysteine to phenylalanine, the CDR3 consists of 14 amino acids. Only the CDR3 part of the read is kept: 42 bases, read in frame from the first base. The junction shows trimming of 3 bases on V and 5 bases on J, and the gene matches do not reach 6 bases of it. This specimen comes from a study of identical twins (TCRdb year 2016). Regarding the complete study: To test whether fetal clonotypes persist, the study used deep sequencing on TCR alpha and beta repertoires from monozygotic twins, unrelated adults of various ages, and cord blood. Replicate twin experiments were performed at different times using different library preparation protocols to rule out contamination.

The library was prepared using 5' RACE. Sequencing was performed on an Illumina HiSeq 2000. A universal primer binding site was introduced by template switching, and a unique molecular identifier was present in the final cDNA, enabling accurate counting of TCR cDNA molecules. Specific primers in the conserved constant-segment region were used to synthesize first-strand cDNA for the TCR alpha and beta chains. To control for contamination, every cDNA library carried two barcodes: a SMART-Mk sample barcode plus Illumina barcodes. TruSeq adapter sequences along with Illumina sample barcodes were introduced in two successive PCR steps. The Illumina HiSeq platform was used with custom primers to sequence TCR alpha and beta cDNA libraries. The authors processed their data as follows. MiGEC was used to process raw reads and extract unique molecular identifiers, and MiXCR was used to find CDR3 positions. For each individual, recombination models were inferred using an EM algorithm with the repgenHMM and IGoR tools. Shared clonotype analysis was performed with the tcR package in R, normalizing sharing by the product of cloneset sizes. To study raw recombination free of thymic and clonal selection effects, out-of-frame nonproductive sequences were analyzed. TCRdb took the public reads, trimmed them with fastp at Q25, ran MiXCR for clone calling and kept in-frame beta chains. Each CDR3 protein gets just one entry, which takes the most common genes and DNA from the rows behind it. These V and J calls originate from TCRdb's pipeline instead of the authors' own analysis. Within this sample are about 260,000 distinct CDR3 sequences, with approximately 7% of them counted one time only. Approximately 3.6% of the sample comes from the top ten.

Study-wide findings and limitations: Because the same donors could not be followed over many years, conclusions were based on cross-sectional statistical analysis. In beta out-of-frame sequences, excess twin sharing was weaker, because having fewer shared sequences lowered the signal-to-noise ratio. Fewer insertions were carried by abundant cord blood beta clonotypes; a weaker similar trend was observed in young adult naive repertoires, while no such trend was observed in memory repertoires. Zero-insertion analyses could be partly confounded by invariant T cells such as MAIT and iNKT, though diverse VJ usage argued against such confounding for most clonotypes. In monozygotic twins, out-of-frame TCR alpha sharing was systematically underestimated by recombination models, although the models agreed with sharing between unrelated individuals. Compared with coincidental sharing between unrelated individuals, out-of-frame TCR alpha sequences shared between twins showed an excess of sequences with low generation probability.

Only healthy Caucasian donors were included. The twin cohort consisted of three pairs of female monozygotic twins, all aged about 18 to 29 years. Using Miltenyi CD45RO+ enrichment and human naive T-cell isolation kits, memory (CD45RO+) and naive T cells were isolated from PBMC. The sample also formed part of further work on yellow fever vaccine responses in identical twins. The second publication reports: According to the authors, the vaccine-induced T cell response in identical twins seemed to be partly convergent and partly specific to each individual. The study precisely tracked vaccine-responding T cell clones in identical twins.

Material for sequencing was memory (CD45RO+) T cells sorted from blood. The cell subset or site label on this specimen signifies: CD45RO+ enriched T cells. The sequence joins TRBV6-5 to TRBJ2-7; 8 middle bases align to TRBD1. The receptor was isolated from a woman between 18 and 29 years old in good health. The sequenced DNA: TGTGCCAGCAGTTATAGGACAGGGATGAACGAGCAGTACTTC. This translates into CASSYRTGMNEQYF.